Here is one T cell receptor (beta chain) with its context. The antigen remains undetermined. Generated by immunoSEQ multiplex PCR, the TCRdb table keeps only in-frame clones and is missing some. The table has approximately 48,000 clones, approximately 87% seen once. The entry originates in a study of OX40 agonist ivuxolimab in advanced cancers. Study-level points and caveats: Both blood CD4+ and CD8+ T cells showed clonal growth by week 6 at 0.1 to 3.0 mg/kg. The average count of expanded clones was higher among CD8+ T cells than among CD4+. Expanded peripheral T-cell antigen specificity went undetermined. Certain nonresponders additionally had low normalized T-cell clonal expansion.

V lost 3 bases to trimming and J lost 9 bases; unmatched junction nucleotides: 8. This CDR3 region has 15 residues. CDR1 is MDHEN and CDR2 is SYDVKM in the germline V gene. Here the sequenced sample was CD4+ or CD8+ T cells sorted from blood, taken in a trial of the OX40 agonist ivuxolimab. The rearrangement joins TRBV28 to TRBJ1-6; 7 nucleotides line up with TRBD1. The sequence was collected from an adult with an advanced solid tumor such as melanoma, head and neck, liver or kidney cancer. This chain's CDR3 is CASSFERTGASPLHF. The CDR3 nucleotides are TGTGCCAGCAGTTTTGAAAGGACAGGAGCTTCACCCCTCCACTTT.